A selection of T cell receptor beta chains follows, all from one sample in a study of T cell changes during pregnancy in multiple sclerosis. Sequenced by immunoSEQ multiplex PCR; TCRdb stores in-frame clones only, minus some. The table has some 58,000 clones, 96% seen once. This specimen consisted of CD8+ T cells from peripheral blood mononuclear cells, obtained after pregnancy. The origin of the receptors is a female donor with multiple sclerosis, enrolled in a pregnancy study. Both conserved end residues are part of each CDR3. D genes are given only for firm matches. Clone size is stated in some rows and not others, as once, few, many or a class when expanded.

v_call	clone_size	j_call	d_call	cdr3_aa	cdr3_nt
TRBV15	-	TRBJ1-2	-	CATSRDRQGIYGYTF	TGTGCCACCAGCAGAGATCGGCAGGGAATCTATGGCTACACCTTC
TRBV4-1	-	TRBJ2-3	-	CASSQDVAATDTQYF	TGCGCCAGCAGCCAAGATGTAGCGGCCACAGATACGCAGTATTTT
TRBV4-1	-	TRBJ2-1	TRBD2	CASSHPSSGSLYEQFF	TGCGCCAGCAGCCATCCTTCAAGCGGGAGTCTCTATGAGCAGTTCTTC
TRBV5-1	-	TRBJ1-1	-	CASSTAVNTEAFF	TGCGCCAGCAGCACAGCAGTGAACACTGAAGCTTTCTTT
TRBV27	-	TRBJ2-3	-	CASSLGGGIPTDTQYF	TGTGCCAGCAGTTTGGGGGGAGGAATACCCACAGATACGCAGTATTTT
TRBV27	-	TRBJ1-1	TRBD1	CASINPRGLNTEAFF	TGTGCCAGCATCAACCCCAGGGGGCTCAACACTGAAGCTTTCTTT
TRBV2	-	TRBJ2-1	TRBD2	CASRGTSGINEQFF	TGTGCCAGCAGGGGGACTAGCGGGATCAATGAGCAGTTCTTC
TRBV28	-	TRBJ1-5	-	CASSRQGNQPQHF	TGTGCCAGCAGCCGGCAGGGCAATCAGCCCCAGCATTTT
TRBV13	-	TRBJ2-7	-	CASSGGFRYEQYF	TGTGCCAGCAGTGGCGGTTTCCGCTACGAGCAGTACTTC
TRBV7-9	-	TRBJ2-1	-	CASSLAVGTTKNNEQFF	TGTGCCAGCAGCTTAGCTGTTGGGACAACCAAAAACAATGAGCAGTTCTTC
TRBV27	-	TRBJ1-5	-	CASSLSFRGAGPQHF	TGTGCCAGCAGTTTATCATTCCGGGGGGCTGGGCCCCAGCATTTT
TRBV11-1	-	TRBJ2-7	TRBD2	CASSPRLAGDPYEQYF	TGTGCCAGCAGCCCCCGACTAGCGGGAGACCCATACGAGCAGTACTTC
TRBV5-6	-	TRBJ2-7	TRBD2	CASSSYRREALYEQYF	TGTGCCAGCAGCTCCTACCGGCGGGAGGCCCTCTACGAGCAGTACTTC
TRBV2	-	TRBJ1-2	TRBD1	CASSDGQGYRGYTF	TGTGCCAGCAGTGACGGACAGGGGTACCGTGGCTACACCTTC
TRBV10-3	-	TRBJ2-7	TRBD1	CAIQGVGEQYF	TGTGCCATTCAGGGGGTTGGCGAGCAGTACTTC
TRBV29-1	-	TRBJ2-7	TRBD2	CSVLLASTYEQYF	TGCAGCGTTTTACTAGCGTCAACCTACGAGCAGTACTTC
TRBV6-5	-	TRBJ2-1	TRBD1	CASSSFQGANNEQFF	TGTGCCAGCAGTTCTTTCCAGGGGGCTAACAATGAGCAGTTCTTC
TRBV4-3	once	TRBJ2-1	TRBD2	CASSWAGGSLDEQFF	TGCGCCAGCAGCTGGGCGGGAGGTTCTCTGGATGAGCAGTTCTTC
TRBV28	-	TRBJ2-7	-	CASSSGSNYEQYF	TGTGCCAGCAGTTCCGGGTCAAACTACGAGCAGTACTTC
TRBV7-8	-	TRBJ2-4	-	CASSLVGGAKNIQYF	TGTGCCAGCAGCTTAGTAGGGGGAGCCAAAAACATTCAGTACTTC
TRBV5-1	-	TRBJ2-3	TRBD2	CASTLRLAGVTDTQYF	TGCGCCAGCACCCTCCGACTAGCGGGAGTAACAGATACGCAGTATTTT
TRBV5-4	-	TRBJ2-7	-	CASSLDNHYEQYF	TGTGCCAGCAGCTTGGACAACCACTACGAGCAGTACTTC
TRBV27	-	TRBJ2-3	TRBD1	CASSLTNQGAITDTQYF	TGTGCCAGCAGCCTGACAAACCAGGGGGCCATCACAGATACGCAGTATTTT
TRBV7-9	-	TRBJ2-1	TRBD2	CASSISGRRSYNEQFF	TGTGCCAGCAGCATTAGCGGGAGACGCTCCTACAATGAGCAGTTCTTC
TRBV7-9	-	TRBJ1-2	-	CASSSELAPNYGYTF	TGTGCCAGCAGCTCTGAATTAGCCCCGAACTATGGCTACACCTTC
TRBV7-6	-	TRBJ1-1	TRBD1	CASSLEGQGATEAFF	TGTGCCAGCAGCTTAGAAGGACAGGGTGCCACTGAAGCTTTCTTT
TRBV28	-	TRBJ2-7	TRBD1	CASSFQGASYEQYF	TGTGCCAGCAGTTTTCAGGGGGCGTCCTACGAGCAGTACTTC
TRBV7-8	-	TRBJ2-5	-	CASSLVGGPRNQETQYF	TGTGCCAGCAGCTTAGTGGGCGGGCCAAGAAATCAAGAGACCCAGTACTTC
TRBV19	-	TRBJ1-5	-	CASRAWGGAINQPQHF	TGTGCCAGTAGGGCCTGGGGGGGGGCGATCAATCAGCCCCAGCATTTT
TRBV18	-	TRBJ2-7	-	CASSPGPRLYEQYF	TGTGCCAGCTCACCGGGCCCTCGCCTCTACGAGCAGTACTTC